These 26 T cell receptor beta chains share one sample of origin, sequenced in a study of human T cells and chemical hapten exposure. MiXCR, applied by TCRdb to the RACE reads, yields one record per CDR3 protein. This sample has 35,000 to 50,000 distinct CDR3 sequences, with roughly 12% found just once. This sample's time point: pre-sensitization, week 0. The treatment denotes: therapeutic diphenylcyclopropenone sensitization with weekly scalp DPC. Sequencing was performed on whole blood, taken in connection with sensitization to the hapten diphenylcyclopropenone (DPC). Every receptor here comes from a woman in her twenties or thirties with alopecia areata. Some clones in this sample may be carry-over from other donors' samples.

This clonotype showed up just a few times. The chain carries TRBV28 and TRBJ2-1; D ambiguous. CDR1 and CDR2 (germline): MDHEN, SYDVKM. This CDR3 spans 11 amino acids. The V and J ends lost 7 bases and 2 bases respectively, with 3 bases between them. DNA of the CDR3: TGTGCCAGCAACCCCTACAATGAGCAGTTCTTC. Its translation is CASNPYNEQFF.

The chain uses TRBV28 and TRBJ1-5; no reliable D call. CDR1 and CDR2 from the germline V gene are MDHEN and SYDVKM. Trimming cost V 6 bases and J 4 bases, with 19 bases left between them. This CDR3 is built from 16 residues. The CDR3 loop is CASRISLDTRNQPQHF. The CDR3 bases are TGTGCCAGCAGGATCTCGTTAGATACGAGGAATCAGCCCCAGCATTTT.

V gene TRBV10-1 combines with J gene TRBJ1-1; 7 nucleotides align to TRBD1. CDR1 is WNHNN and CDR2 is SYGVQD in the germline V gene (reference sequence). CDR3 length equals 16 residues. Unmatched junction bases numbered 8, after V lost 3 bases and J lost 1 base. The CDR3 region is CASSDISGTENTEAFF. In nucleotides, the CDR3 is TGCGCCAGCAGTGATATCTCCGGGACAGAGAACACTGAAGCTTTCTTT.

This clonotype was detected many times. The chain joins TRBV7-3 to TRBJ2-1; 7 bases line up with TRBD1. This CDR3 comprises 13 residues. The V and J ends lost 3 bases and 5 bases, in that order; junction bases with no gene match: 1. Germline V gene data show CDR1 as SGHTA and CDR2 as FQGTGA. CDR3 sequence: CASSLTGNNEQFF. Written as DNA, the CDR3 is TGTGCCAGCAGCTTGACAGGGAACAATGAGCAGTTCTTC.

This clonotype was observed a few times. The DNA of the CDR3 is TGTGCCAGCTCACCATGGCATCCTGGCGTTACCGGGGAGCTGTTTTTT. As protein: CASSPWHPGVTGELFF. This sequence joins TRBV18 and TRBJ2-2; D remains unclear. This CDR3 has 16 amino acids. Looked up from germline, CDR1 is KGHSH and CDR2 is LQKENI. Trimming removed 2 bases at V and 5 bases at J, with 15 bases between.

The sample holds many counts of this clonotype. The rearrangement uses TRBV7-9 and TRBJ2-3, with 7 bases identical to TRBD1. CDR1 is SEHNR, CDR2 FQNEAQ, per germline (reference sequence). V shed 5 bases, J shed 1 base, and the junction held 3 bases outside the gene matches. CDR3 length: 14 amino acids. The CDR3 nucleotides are TGTGCCAGCAGCCCCCAGGGGGGCACAGATACGCAGTATTTT. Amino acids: CASSPQGGTDTQYF. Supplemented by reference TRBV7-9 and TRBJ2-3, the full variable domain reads DTGVSQNPRHKITKRGQNVTFRCDPISEHNRLYWYRQTLGQGPEFLTYFQNEAQLEKSRLLSDRFSAERPKGSFSTLEIQRTEQGDSAMYLCASSPQGGTDTQYFGPGTRLTVL.

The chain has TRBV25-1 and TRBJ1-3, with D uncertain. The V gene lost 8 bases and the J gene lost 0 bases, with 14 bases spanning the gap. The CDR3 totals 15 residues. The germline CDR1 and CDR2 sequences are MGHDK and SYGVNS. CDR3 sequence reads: CASLGTSSSGNTIYF. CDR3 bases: TGTGCCAGCCTCGGAACCTCGAGCTCTGGAAACACCATATATTTT. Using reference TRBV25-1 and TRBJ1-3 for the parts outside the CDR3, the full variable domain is EADIYQTPRYLVIGTGKKITLECSQTMGHDKMYWYQQDPGMELHLIHYSYGVNSTEKGDLSSESTVSRIRTEHFPLTLESARPSHTSQYLCASLGTSSSGNTIYFGEGSWLTVV.

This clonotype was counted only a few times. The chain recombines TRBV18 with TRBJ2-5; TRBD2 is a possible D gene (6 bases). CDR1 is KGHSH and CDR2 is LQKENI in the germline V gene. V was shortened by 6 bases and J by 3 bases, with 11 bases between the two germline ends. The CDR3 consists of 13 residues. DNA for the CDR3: TGTGCCAGCTCCCGCGGGACGGAAGAGACCCAGTACTTC. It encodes CASSRGTEETQYF. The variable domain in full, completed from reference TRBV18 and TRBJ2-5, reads NAGVMQNPRHLVRRRGQEARLRCSPMKGHSHVYWYRQLPEEGLKFMVYLQKENIIDESGMPKERFSAEFPKEGPSILRIQQVVRGDSAAYFCASSRGTEETQYFGPGTRLLVL.

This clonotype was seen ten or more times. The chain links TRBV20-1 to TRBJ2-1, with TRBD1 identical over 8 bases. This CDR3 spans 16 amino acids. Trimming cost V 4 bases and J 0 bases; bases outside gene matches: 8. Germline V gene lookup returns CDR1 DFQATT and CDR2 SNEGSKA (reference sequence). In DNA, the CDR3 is TGCAGTGCTATATCCCAGGGGGCTATCTCCTACAATGAGCAGTTCTTC. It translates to CSAISQGAISYNEQFF.

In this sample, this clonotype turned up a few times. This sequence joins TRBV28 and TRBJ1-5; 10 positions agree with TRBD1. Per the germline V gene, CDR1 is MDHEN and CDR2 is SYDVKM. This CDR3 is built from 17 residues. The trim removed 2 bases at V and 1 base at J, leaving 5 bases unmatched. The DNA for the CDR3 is TGTGCCAGCAGTTTAATTCCGGGACAGGGGAGCAATCAGCCCCAGCATTTT. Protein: CASSLIPGQGSNQPQHF. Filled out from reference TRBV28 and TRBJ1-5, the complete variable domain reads DVKVTQSSRYLVKRTGEKVFLECVQDMDHENMFWYRQDPGLGLRLIYFSYDVKMKEKGDIPEGYSVSREKKERFSLILESASTNQTSMYLCASSLIPGQGSNQPQHFGDGTRLSIL.

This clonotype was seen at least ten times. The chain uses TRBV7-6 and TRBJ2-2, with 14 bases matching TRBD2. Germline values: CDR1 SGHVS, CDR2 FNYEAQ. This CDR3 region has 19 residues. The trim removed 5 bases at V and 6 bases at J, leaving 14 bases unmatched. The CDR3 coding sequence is TGTGCCAGCAGCCCATTCGGCGTGGGACTAGCGGGAGCGCCCGGGGAGCTGTTTTTT. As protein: CASSPFGVGLAGAPGELFF.

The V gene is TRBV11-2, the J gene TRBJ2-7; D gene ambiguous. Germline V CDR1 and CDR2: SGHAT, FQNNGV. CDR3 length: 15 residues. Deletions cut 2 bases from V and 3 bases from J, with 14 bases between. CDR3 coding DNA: TGTGCCAGCAGCTTACCTCCCGGAGTAAACTACGAGCAGTACTTC. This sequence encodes CASSLPPGVNYEQYF. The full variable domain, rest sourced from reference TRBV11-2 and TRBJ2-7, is EAGVAQSPRYKIIEKRQSVAFWCNPISGHATLYWYQQILGQGPKLLIQFQNNGVVDDSQLPKDRFSAERLKGVDSTLKIQPAKLEDSAVYLCASSLPPGVNYEQYFGPGTRLTVT.

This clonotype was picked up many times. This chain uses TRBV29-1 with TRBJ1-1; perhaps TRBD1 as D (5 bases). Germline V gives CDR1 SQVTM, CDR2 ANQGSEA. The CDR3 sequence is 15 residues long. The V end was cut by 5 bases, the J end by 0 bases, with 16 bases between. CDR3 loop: CSVCAGWGMNTEAFF. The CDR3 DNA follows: TGCAGCGTTTGTGCCGGGTGGGGCATGAACACTGAAGCTTTCTTT.

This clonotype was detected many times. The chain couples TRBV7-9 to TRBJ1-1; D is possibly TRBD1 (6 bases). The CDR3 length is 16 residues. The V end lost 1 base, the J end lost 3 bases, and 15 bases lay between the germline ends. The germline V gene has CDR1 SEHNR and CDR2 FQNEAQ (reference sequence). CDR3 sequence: CASSLGDQGTDTEAFF. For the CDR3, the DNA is TGTGCCAGCAGCTTAGGGGATCAGGGGACGGACACTGAAGCTTTCTTT.

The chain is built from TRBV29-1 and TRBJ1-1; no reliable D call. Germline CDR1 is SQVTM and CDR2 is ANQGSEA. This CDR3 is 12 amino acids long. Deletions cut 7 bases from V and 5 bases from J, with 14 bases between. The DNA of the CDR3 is TGCAGCGCCACTATGGGGTGGACTGAAGCTTTCTTT. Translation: CSATMGWTEAFF. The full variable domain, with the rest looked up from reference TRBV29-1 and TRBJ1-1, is SAVISQKPSRDICQRGTSLTIQCQVDSQVTMMFWYRQQPGQSLTLIATANQGSEATYESGFVIDKFPISRPNLTFSTLTVSNMSPEDSSIYLCSATMGWTEAFFGQGTRLTVV.

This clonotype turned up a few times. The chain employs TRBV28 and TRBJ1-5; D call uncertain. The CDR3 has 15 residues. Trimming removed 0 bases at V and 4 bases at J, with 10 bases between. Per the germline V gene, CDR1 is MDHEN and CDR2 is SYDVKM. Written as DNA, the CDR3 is TGTGCCAGCAGTTTATGGGACCGGGAAAATCAGCCCCAGCATTTT. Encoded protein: CASSLWDRENQPQHF.

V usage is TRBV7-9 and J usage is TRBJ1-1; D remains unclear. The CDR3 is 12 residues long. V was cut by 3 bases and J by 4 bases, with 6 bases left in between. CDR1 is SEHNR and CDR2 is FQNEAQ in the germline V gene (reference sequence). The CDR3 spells CASSFKGTEAFF. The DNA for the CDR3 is TGTGCCAGCAGCTTCAAGGGCACTGAAGCTTTCTTT.

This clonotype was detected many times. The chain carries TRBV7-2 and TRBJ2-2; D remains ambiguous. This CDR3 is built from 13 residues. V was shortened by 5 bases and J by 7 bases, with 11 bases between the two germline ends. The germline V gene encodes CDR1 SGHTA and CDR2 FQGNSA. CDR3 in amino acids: CASSPLSGGELFF. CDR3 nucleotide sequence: TGTGCCAGCAGCCCTCTGTCCGGCGGGGAGCTGTTTTTT.

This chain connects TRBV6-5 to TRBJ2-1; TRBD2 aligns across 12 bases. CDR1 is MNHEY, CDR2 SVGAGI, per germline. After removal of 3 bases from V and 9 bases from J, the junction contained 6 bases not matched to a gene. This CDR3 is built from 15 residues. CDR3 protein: CASSYGASGRVEQFF. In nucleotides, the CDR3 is TGTGCCAGCAGTTATGGGGCTAGCGGGAGGGTTGAGCAGTTCTTC.

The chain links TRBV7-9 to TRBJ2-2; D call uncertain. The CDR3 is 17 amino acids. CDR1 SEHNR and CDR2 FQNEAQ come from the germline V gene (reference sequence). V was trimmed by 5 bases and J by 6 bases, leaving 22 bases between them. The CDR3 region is CASSPPPRKTVAGELFF. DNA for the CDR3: TGTGCCAGCAGCCCTCCACCGAGGAAGACGGTAGCCGGGGAGCTGTTTTTT.

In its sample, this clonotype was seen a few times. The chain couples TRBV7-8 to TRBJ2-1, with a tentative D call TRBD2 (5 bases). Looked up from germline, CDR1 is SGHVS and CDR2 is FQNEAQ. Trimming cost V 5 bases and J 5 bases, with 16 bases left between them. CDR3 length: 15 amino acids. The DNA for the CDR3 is TGTGCCAGCAGCGACAAGACGAGCGGCGACAATGAGCAGTTCTTC. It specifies CASSDKTSGDNEQFF.

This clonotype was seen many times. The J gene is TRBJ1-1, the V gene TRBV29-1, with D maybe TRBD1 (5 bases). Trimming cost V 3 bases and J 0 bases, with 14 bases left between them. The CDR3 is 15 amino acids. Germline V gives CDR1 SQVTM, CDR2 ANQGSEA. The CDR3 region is CSVEPGWGMNTEAFF. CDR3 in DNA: TGCAGCGTTGAGCCGGGTTGGGGGATGAACACTGAAGCTTTCTTT.

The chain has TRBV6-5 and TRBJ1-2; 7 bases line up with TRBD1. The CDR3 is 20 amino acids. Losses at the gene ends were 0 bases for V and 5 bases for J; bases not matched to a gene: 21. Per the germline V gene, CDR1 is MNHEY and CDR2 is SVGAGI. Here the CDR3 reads CASSYSIIPRDSSLKYGYTF. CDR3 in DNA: TGTGCCAGCAGTTACTCGATCATCCCCCGGGACAGTAGCCTTAAGTATGGCTACACCTTC.

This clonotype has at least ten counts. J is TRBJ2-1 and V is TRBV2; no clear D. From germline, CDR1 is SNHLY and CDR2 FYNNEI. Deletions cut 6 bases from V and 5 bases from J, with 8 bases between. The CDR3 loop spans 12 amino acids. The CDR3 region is CASRRENNEQFF. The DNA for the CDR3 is TGTGCCAGCAGGCGCGAGAACAATGAGCAGTTCTTC.

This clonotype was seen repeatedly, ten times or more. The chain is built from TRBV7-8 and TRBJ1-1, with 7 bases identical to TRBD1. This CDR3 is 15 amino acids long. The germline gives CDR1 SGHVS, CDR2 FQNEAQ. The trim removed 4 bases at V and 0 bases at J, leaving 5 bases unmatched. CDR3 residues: CASSSSGTVNTEAFF. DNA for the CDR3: TGTGCCAGCAGCTCTTCCGGGACAGTGAACACTGAAGCTTTCTTT.

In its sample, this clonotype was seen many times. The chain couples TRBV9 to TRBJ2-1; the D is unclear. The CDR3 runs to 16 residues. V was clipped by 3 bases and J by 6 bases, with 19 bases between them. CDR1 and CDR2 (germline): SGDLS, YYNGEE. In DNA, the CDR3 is TGTGCCAGCAGCGCGCTCGCCCTCGGCTACGGCAATGAGCAGTTCTTC. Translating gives CASSALALGYGNEQFF.